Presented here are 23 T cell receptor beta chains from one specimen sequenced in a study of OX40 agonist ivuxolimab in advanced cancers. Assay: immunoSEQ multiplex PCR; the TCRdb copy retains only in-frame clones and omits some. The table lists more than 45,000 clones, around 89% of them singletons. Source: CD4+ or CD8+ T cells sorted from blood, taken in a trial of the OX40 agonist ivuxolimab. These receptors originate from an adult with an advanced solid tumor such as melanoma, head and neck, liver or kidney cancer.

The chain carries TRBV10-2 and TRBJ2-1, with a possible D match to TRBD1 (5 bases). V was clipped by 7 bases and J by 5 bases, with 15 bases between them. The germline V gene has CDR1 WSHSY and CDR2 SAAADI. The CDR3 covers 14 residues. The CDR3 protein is CASTPTAKNNEQFF. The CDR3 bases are TGCGCCAGCACCCCGACAGCAAAGAACAATGAGCAGTTCTTC.

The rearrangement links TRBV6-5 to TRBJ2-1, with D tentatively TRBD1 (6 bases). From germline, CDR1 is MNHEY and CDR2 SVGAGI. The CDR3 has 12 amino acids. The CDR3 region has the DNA TGTGCTTCGCTCGGACAGTACAATGAGCAGTTCTTC. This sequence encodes CASLGQYNEQFF.

DNA of the CDR3: TGTGCCAGCAGTTACGTAAACAATGAGCAGTTCTTC. It yields the protein CASSYVNNEQFF. V is TRBV27 and J is TRBJ2-1, with no clear D. The CDR3 has 12 residues. Deletions cut 4 bases from V and 5 bases from J, with 6 bases between. The germline CDR1 and CDR2 sequences are MNHEY and SMNVEV (reference sequence).

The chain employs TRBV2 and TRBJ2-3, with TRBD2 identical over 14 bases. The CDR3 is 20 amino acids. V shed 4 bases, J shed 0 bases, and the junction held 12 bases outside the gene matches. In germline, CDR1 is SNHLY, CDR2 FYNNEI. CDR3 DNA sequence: TGTGCCAGCAGTGTCCCCGGGACTAGCGGGAGAGTGACGAGCACAGATACGCAGTATTTT. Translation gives CASSVPGTSGRVTSTDTQYF.

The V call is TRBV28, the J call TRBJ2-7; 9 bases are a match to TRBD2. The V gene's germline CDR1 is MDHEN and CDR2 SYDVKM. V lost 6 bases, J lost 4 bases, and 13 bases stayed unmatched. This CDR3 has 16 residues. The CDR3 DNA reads TGTGCCAGCAGGTGGAGCGGGATGCGGGGGGGGTACGAGCAGTACTTC. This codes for CASRWSGMRGGYEQYF.

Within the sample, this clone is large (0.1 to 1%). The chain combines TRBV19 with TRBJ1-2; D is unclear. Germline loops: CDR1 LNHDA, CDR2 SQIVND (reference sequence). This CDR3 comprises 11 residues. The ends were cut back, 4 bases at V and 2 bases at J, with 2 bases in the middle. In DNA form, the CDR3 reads TGTGCCAGTAGTAAGAACTATGGCTACACCTTC. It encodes CASSKNYGYTF.

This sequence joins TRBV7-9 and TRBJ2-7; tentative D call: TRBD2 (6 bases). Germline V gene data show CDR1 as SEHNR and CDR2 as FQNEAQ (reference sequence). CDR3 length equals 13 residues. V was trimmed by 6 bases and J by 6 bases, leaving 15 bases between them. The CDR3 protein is CASSFHQEGEQYF. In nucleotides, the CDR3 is TGTGCCAGCAGTTTTCACCAGGAGGGCGAGCAGTACTTC. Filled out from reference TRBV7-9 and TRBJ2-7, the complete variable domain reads DTGVSQNPRHKITKRGQNVTFRCDPISEHNRLYWYRQTLGQGPEFLTYFQNEAQLEKSRLLSDRFSAERPKGSFSTLEIQRTEQGDSAMYLCASSFHQEGEQYFGPGTRLTVT.

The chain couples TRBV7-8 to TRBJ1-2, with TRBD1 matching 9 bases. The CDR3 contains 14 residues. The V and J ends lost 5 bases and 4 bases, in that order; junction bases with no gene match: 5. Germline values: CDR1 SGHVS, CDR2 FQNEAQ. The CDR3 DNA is TGTGCCAGCAGCGGGGGGGACAGGGCCTATGGCTACACCTTC. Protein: CASSGGDRAYGYTF.

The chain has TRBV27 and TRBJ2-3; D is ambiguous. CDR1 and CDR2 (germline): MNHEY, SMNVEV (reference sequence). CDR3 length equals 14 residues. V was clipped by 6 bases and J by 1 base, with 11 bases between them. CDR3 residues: CASSAVLGTDTQYF. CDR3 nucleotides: TGTGCCAGCAGCGCCGTCCTGGGCACAGATACGCAGTATTTT.

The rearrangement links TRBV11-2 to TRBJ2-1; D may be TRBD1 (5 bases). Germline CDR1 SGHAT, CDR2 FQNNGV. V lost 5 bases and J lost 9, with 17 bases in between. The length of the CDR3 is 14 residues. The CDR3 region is CASSTSSLGAEQFF. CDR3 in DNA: TGTGCCAGCAGCACTTCTTCGCTAGGGGCTGAGCAGTTCTTC.

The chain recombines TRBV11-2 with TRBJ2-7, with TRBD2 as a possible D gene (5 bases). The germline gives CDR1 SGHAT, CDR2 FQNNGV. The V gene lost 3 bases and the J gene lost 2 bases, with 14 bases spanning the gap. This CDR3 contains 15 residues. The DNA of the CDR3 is TGTGCCAGCAGCTTCGGACCTTACGGGACCTACGAGCAGTACTTC. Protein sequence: CASSFGPYGTYEQYF. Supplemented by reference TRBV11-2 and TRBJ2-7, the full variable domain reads EAGVAQSPRYKIIEKRQSVAFWCNPISGHATLYWYQQILGQGPKLLIQFQNNGVVDDSQLPKDRFSAERLKGVDSTLKIQPAKLEDSAVYLCASSFGPYGTYEQYFGPGTRLTVT.

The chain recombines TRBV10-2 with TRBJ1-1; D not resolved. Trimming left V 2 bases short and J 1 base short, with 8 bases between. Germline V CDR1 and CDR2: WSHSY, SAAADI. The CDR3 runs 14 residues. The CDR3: CASSEINRNTEAFF. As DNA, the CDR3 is TGCGCCAGCAGTGAGATAAACAGGAACACTGAAGCTTTCTTT.

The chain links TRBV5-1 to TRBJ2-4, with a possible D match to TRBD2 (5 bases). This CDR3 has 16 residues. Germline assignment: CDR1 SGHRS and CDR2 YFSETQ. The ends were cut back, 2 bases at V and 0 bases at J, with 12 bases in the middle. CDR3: CASSLTSGSAKNIQYF. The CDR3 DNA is TGCGCCAGCAGCTTAACATCGGGGTCAGCCAAAAACATTCAGTACTTC.

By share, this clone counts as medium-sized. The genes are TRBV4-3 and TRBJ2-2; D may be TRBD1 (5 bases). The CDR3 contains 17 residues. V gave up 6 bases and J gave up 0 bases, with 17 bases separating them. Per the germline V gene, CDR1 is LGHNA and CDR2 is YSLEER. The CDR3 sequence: CASSRGDSFANTGELFF. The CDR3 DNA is TGCGCCAGCAGTCGAGGCGACAGTTTCGCGAACACCGGGGAGCTGTTTTTT.

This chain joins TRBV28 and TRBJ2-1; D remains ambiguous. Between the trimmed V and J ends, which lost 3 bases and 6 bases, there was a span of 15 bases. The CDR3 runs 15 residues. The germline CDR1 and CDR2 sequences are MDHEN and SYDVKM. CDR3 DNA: TGTGCCAGCAGTTTGTTTCTGGATCCCTTCAATGAGCAGTTCTTC. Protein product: CASSLFLDPFNEQFF.

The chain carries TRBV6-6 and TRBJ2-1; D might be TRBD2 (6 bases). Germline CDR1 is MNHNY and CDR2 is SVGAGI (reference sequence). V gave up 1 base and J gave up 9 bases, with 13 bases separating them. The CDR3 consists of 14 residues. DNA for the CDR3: TGTGCCAGCAGTTACTTGGGGACTGGGGTTGAGCAGTTCTTC. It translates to CASSYLGTGVEQFF.

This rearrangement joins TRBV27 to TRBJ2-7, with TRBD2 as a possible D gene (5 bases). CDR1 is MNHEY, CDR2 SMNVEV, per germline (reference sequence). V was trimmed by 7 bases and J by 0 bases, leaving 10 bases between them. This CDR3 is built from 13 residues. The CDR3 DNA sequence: TGTGCCAGCAACCCGGGGAGCTCCTACGAGCAGTACTTC. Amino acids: CASNPGSSYEQYF.

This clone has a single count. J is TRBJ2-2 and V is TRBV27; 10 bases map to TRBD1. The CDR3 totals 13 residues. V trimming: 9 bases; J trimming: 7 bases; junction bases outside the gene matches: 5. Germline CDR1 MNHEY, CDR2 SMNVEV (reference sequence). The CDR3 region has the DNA TGTGCCAGTAAGACAGGGGGCTTCGGGGAGCTGTTTTTT. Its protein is CASKTGGFGELFF.

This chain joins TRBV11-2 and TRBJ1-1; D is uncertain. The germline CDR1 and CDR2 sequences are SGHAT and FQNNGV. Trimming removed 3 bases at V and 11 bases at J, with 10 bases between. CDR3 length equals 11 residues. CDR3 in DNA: TGTGCCAGCAGCTTCGGTCGGTTGGCTTTCTTT. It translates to CASSFGRLAFF.

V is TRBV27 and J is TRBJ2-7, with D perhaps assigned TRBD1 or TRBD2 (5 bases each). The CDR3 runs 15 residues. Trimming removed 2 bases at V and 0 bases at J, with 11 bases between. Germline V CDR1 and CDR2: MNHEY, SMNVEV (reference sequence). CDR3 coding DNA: TGTGCCAGCAGTTTAAAAGGGACCCACTCCTACGAGCAGTACTTC. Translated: CASSLKGTHSYEQYF.

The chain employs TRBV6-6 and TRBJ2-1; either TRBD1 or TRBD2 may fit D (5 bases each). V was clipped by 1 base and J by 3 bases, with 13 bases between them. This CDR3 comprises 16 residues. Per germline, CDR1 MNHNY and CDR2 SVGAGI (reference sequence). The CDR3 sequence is CASSYFGGDYYNEQFF. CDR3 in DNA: TGTGCCAGCAGTTACTTTGGGGGAGATTACTACAATGAGCAGTTCTTC.

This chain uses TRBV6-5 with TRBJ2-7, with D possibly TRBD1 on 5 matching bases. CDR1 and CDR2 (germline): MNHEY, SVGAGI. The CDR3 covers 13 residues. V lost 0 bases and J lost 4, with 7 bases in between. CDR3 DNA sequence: TGTGCCAGCAGTTACTCAAAGGGGTACGAGCAGTACTTC. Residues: CASSYSKGYEQYF.

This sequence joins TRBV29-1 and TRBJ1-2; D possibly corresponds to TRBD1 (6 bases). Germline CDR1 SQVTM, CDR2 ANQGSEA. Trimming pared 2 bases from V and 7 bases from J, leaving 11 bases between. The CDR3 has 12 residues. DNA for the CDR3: TGCAGCGTTGAACAGGGGAAGCGTGGCTACACCTTC. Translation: CSVEQGKRGYTF.